This T cell receptor beta chain is from a study of cytotoxic CD8 clonotypes in ibrutinib-treated CLL. Study-wide results and limits: Patients showed higher baseline clonality than age-matched healthy donors, and it tracked circulating CD8+ T-cell counts. Clonality climbed at ibrutinib response, then dropped toward baseline at progression. For progressing versus sustained-remission patients, sampling times were not the same.

To note about this clone: The antigen is not known.

This CDR3 contains 11 residues. V was clipped by 2 bases and J by 5 bases, with 3 bases between them. Germline V lookup: CDR1 ENHRY, CDR2 SYGVKD. Sequenced by immunoSEQ multiplex PCR; TCRdb stores in-frame clones only, minus some. This table holds about 39,000 clones, 68% found once. The TCR beta libraries used 2 to 2.5 micrograms of genomic DNA that came from cryopreserved PBMCs. The J gene is TRBJ2-5, the V gene TRBV10-3; D gene uncertain. The source material was PBMCs, sampled at disease progression, from a patient treated with ibrutinib. The origin of this receptor is a human donor with chronic lymphocytic leukemia. The CDR3 sequence is CAISEGETQYF. In nucleotides, the CDR3 is TGTGCCATCAGTGAGGGGGAGACCCAGTACTTC.